This record covers a single T cell receptor (beta chain). Its antigen is currently unknown. Sequencing ends 3 residues short of the CDR3 end; the germline J gene provides the rest. CDR3 length equals 13 residues. Looked up from germline, CDR1 is KGHDR and CDR2 is SFDVKD. Trimming stripped 10 bases from V and 0 bases from J, with 12 bases between. These data originate in a study of T cells in women clearing cervical HPV infection. Study overall: For cases, blood was sampled a median about 160 days after lesion detection, interquartile range about 90 to 200 days. Notes on the study in general: CIN3+ cases had significantly higher TCR repertoire richness than controls, but evenness did not differ.

TCRdb's table, derived via immunoSEQ multiplex PCR, lists solely in-frame clones and lacks some. The clone table shows more than 30,000 clones, with the ten largest holding around 1.7%. The receptor's source is a woman between 18 and 69 years old with a cervical HPV16 infection that either progressed to CIN3+ or cleared (not recorded which). The chain carries TRBV24-1 and TRBJ2-7; weak D call: TRBD1 (6 bases). The source material was blood buffy coat. CDR3 DNA (partial): TGTGCCACAACAGGGTCAGACTCCTACGAG. As protein: CATTGSDSYE. The complete CDR3 protein is CATTGSDSYEQYF.